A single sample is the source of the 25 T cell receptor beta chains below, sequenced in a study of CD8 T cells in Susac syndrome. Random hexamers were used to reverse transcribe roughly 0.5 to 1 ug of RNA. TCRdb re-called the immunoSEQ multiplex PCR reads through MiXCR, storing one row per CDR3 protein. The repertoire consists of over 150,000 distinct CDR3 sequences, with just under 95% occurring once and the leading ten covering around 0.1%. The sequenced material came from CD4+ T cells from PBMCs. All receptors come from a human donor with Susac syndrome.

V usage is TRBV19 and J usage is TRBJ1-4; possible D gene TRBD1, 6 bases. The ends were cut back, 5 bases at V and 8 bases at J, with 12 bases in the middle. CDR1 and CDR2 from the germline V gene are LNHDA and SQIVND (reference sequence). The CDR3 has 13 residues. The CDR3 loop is CASSPGVGEKLFF. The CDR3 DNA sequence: TGTGCCAGTAGTCCAGGGGTTGGAGAAAAACTGTTTTTT.

CDR3 in amino acids: CSAREAGKETQYF. The CDR3 DNA follows: TGCAGTGCTAGAGAGGCGGGGAAGGAGACCCAGTACTTC. The V and J genes are TRBV20-1 and TRBJ2-5; D is possibly TRBD2 (6 bases). Trimming took off 0 bases at V and 5 bases at J, with 10 bases between the two ends. CDR3 length: 13 residues. The germline V gene has CDR1 DFQATT and CDR2 SNEGSKA (reference sequence).

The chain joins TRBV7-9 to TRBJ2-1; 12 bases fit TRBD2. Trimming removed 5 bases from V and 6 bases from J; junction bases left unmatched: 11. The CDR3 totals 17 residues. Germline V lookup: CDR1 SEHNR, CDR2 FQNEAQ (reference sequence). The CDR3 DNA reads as TGTGCCAGCAGCCCTCTAATCCTAGCGGGGGGGCTCAATGAGCAGTTCTTC. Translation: CASSPLILAGGLNEQFF.

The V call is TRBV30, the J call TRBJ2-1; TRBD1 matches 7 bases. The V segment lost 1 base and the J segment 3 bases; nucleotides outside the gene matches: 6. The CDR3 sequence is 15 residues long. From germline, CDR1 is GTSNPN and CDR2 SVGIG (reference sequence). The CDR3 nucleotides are TGTGCCTGGAGTGAAGACAGGGAGATCTACAATGAGCAGTTCTTC. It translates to CAWSEDREIYNEQFF.

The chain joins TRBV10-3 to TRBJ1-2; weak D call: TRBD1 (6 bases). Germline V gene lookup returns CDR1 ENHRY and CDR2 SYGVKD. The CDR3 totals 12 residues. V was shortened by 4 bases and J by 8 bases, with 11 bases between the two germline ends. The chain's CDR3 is CAISGQVYGYTF. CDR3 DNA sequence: TGTGCCATCAGTGGACAGGTATACGGCTACACCTTC.

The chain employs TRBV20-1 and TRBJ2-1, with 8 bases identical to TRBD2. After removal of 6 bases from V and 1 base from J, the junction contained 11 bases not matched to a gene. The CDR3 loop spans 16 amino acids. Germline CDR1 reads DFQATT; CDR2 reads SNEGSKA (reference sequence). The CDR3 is CSASTTSASSYNEQFF. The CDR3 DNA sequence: TGCAGTGCCTCGACGACTAGCGCCTCATCCTACAATGAGCAGTTCTTC.

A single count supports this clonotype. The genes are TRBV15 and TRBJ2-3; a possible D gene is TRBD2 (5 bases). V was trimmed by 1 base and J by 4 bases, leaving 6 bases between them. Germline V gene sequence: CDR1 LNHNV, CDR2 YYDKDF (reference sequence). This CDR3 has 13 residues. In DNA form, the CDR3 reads TGTGCCACCAGCAGAGCCGGGGCAGATACGCAGTATTTT. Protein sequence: CATSRAGADTQYF.

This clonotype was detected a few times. CDR3 residues: CASSPGTASDTQYF. The CDR3 coding sequence is TGTGCCAGCAGCCCCGGGACGGCATCGGATACGCAGTATTTT. V and J are TRBV6-2 or TRBV6-3 and TRBJ2-3; tentatively, D is TRBD1 or TRBD2 (5 bases each). CDR3 length equals 14 residues. Looked up from germline, CDR1 is MNHEY and CDR2 is SVGEGT. Between the trimmed V and J ends, which lost 6 bases and 6 bases, there was a span of 16 bases.

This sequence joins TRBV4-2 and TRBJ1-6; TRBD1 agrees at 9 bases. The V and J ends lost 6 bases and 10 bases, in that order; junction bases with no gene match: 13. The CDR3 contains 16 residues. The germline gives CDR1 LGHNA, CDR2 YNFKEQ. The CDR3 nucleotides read TGTGCCAGCAGGGTTAATCCGGACAGGGGAGAATCACCCCTCCACTTT. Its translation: CASRVNPDRGESPLHF.

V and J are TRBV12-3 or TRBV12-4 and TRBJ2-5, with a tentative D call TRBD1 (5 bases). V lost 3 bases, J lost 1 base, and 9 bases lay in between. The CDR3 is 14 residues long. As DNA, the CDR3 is TGTGCCAGCAGTTTGAAGGGGCGCCAAGAGACCCAGTACTTC. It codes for CASSLKGRQETQYF.

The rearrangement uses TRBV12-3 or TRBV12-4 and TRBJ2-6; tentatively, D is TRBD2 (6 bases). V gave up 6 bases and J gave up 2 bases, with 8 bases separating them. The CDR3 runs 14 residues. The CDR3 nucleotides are TGTGCCAGCAGAAGGGAGGCTGGGGCCAACGTCCTGACTTTC. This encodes CASRREAGANVLTF.

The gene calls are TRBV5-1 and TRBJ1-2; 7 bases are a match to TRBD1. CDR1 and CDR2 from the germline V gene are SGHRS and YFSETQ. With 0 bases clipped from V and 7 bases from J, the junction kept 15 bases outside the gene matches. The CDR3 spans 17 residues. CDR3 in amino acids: CASSLEVVGTAFSGYTF. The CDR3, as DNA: TGCGCCAGCAGCTTGGAGGTTGTTGGGACAGCATTTAGTGGCTACACCTTC. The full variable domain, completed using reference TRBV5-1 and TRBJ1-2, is KAGVTQTPRYLIKTRGQQVTLSCSPISGHRSVSWYQQTPGQGLQFLFEYFSETQRNKGNFPGRFSGRQFSNSRSEMNVSTLELGDSALYLCASSLEVVGTAFSGYTFGSGTRLTVV.

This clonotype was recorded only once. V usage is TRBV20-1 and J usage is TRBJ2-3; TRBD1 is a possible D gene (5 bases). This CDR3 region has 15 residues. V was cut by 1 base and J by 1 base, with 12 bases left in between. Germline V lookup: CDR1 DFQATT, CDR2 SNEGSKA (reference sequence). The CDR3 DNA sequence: TGCAGTGCTAGAGGGGGCGGCATAGGCACAGATACGCAGTATTTT. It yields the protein CSARGGGIGTDTQYF.

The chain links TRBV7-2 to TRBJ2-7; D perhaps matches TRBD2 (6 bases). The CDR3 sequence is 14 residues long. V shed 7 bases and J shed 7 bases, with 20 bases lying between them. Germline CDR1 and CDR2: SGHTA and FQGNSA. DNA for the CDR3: TGTGCCAGCAAGCCCCGGAGGGACTCGGAAGAGCAGTACTTC. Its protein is CASKPRRDSEEQYF.

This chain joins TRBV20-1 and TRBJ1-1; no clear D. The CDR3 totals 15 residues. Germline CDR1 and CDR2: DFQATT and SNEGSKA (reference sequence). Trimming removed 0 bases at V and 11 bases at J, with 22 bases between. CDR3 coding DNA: TGCAGTGCTAGAGACAGGAGAAGCCTCCTCCCGAGGGCTTTCTTT. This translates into CSARDRRSLLPRAFF.

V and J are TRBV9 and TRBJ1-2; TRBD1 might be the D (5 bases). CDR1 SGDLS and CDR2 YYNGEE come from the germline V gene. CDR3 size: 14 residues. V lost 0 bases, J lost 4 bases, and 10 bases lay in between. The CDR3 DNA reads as TGTGCCAGCAGCGTAGGTGAACAGGCCTATGGCTACACCTTC. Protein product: CASSVGEQAYGYTF.

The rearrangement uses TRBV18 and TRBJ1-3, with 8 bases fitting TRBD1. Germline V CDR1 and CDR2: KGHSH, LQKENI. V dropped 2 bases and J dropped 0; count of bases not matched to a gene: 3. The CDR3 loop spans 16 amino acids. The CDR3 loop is CASSPGTGTSGNTIYF. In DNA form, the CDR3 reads TGTGCCAGCTCACCAGGGACAGGAACCTCTGGAAACACCATATATTTT.

The CDR3 coding sequence is TGTGCCAGCAGCTTACAGGGGGTGGAGGAGACCCAGTACTTC. Protein sequence: CASSLQGVEETQYF. The V gene is TRBV2, the J gene TRBJ2-5; 8 nucleotides align to TRBD1. CDR3 size: 14 residues. Germline CDR1 is SNHLY and CDR2 is FYNNEI. V lost 6 bases, J lost 5 bases, and 8 bases stayed unmatched.

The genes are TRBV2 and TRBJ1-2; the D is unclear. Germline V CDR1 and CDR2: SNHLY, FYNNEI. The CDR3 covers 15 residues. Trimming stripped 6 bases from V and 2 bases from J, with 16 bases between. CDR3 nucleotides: TGTGCCAGCAGGGCGGGTCGGGCCGGAAACTATGGCTACACCTTC. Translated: CASRAGRAGNYGYTF. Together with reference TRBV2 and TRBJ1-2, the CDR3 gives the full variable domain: EPEVTQTPSHQVTQMGQEVILRCVPISNHLYFYWYRQILGQKVEFLVSFYNNEISEKSEIFDDQFSVERPDGSNFTLKIRSTKLEDSAMYFCASRAGRAGNYGYTFGSGTRLTVV.

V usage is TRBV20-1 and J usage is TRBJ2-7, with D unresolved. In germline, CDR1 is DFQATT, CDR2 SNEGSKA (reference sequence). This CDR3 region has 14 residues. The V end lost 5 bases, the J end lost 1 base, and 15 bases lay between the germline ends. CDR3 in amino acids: CSASLGVRSYEQYF. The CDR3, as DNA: TGCAGTGCTTCCCTAGGAGTCCGGTCCTACGAGCAGTACTTC.

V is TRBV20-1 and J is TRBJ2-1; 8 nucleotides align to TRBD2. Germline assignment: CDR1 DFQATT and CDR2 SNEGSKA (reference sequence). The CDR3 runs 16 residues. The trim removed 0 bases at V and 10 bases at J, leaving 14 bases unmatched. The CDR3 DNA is TGCAGTGCTAGAGATATACTAGCGGCCCTCCGGGGGGAGCAGTTCTTC. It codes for CSARDILAALRGEQFF.

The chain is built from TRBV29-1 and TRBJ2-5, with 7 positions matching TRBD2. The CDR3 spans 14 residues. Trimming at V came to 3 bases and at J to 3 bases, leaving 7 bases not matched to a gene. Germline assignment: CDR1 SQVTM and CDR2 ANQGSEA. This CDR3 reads CSVEAPSGEETQYF. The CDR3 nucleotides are TGCAGCGTTGAGGCGCCTAGCGGAGAAGAGACCCAGTACTTC.

This CDR3 reads CASSLLAFF. CDR3 nucleotides: TGTGCCAGCAGCTTATTAGCTTTCTTT. The gene calls are TRBV7-9 and TRBJ1-1; D remains unclear. This CDR3 contains 9 residues. V shed 2 bases and J shed 10 bases, with 2 bases lying between them. Germline V gene sequence: CDR1 SEHNR, CDR2 FQNEAQ (reference sequence).

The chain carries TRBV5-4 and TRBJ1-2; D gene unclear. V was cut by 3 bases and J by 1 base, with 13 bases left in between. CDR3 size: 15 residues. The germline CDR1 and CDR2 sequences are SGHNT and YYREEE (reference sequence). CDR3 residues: CASSSPGEFNYGYTF. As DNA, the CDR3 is TGTGCCAGCAGCTCCCCCGGGGAATTTAACTATGGCTACACCTTC.

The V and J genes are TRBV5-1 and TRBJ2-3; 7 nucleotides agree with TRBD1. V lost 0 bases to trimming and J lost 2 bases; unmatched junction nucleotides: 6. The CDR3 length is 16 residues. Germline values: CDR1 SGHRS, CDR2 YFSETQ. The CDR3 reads CASSLDPGGFTDTQYF. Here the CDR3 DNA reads TGCGCCAGCAGCTTGGATCCAGGGGGTTTCACAGATACGCAGTATTTT.